This T cell receptor beta chain originates from a study of regulatory and conventional T cells in RAG deficiency. Regarding the study as a whole: Shannon entropy was markedly lower and Simpson indices higher in RAG-deficient patients than control T-cell subsets.

The method was immunoSEQ multiplex PCR; TCRdb's version includes in-frame clones alone and lacks a portion of them. The repertoire holds roughly 29,000 clones, with about 96% as singletons. Trimming cost V 6 bases and J 4 bases; bases outside gene matches: 7. CDR1 is MRHNA and CDR2 is SNTAGT in the germline V gene. The CDR3 has 15 residues. The sorted conventional CD4+ T cells were CD25-low and CD127-high, with genomic DNA sequenced. As concerns this clone: Its target is not known.

This sample also appeared in a second study, on regulatory T cells. That report adds: The primer mix had 52 TRBV and 13 TRBJ primers. In patients, unique TRB V-J pairs were restricted and V/J usage skewed, especially in Tregs.

The TCR was taken from a human donor in good health. What was sequenced was CD25- CD4+ T cells sorted from blood. The chain uses TRBV6-4 and TRBJ2-1, with TRBD1 matching 9 bases. The CDR3 region is CASSLTGTGYNEQFF. The CDR3 DNA follows: TGTGCCAGCAGCCTGACCGGGACAGGGTACAATGAGCAGTTCTTC.